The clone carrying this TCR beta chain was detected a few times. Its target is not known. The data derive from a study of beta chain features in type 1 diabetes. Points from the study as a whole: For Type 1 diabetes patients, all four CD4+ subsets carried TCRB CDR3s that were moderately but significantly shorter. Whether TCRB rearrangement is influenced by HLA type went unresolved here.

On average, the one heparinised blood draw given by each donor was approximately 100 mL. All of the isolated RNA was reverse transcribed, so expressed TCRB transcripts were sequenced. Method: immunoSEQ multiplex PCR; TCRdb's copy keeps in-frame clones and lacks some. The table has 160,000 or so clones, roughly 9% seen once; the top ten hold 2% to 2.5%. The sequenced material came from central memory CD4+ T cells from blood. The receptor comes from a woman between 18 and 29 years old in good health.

The CDR3 here is CASTPGLALREQFF. The CDR3 nucleotides read TGTGCCAGTACCCCCGGACTAGCGTTACGAGAGCAGTTCTTC. This chain uses TRBV30 with TRBJ2-1; 9 bases fit TRBD2. Germline CDR1 reads GTSNPN; CDR2 reads SVGIG (reference sequence). V shed 8 bases and J 10 bases; nucleotides not matched to a gene: 15. The CDR3 length is 14 residues. Based on the CDR3 plus reference TRBV30 and TRBJ2-1, the full variable domain is SQTIHQWPATLVQPVGSPLSLECTVEGTSNPNLYWYRQAAGRGLQLLFYSVGIGQISSEVPQNLSASRPQDRQFILSSKKLLLSDSGFYLCASTPGLALREQFFGPGTRLTVL.